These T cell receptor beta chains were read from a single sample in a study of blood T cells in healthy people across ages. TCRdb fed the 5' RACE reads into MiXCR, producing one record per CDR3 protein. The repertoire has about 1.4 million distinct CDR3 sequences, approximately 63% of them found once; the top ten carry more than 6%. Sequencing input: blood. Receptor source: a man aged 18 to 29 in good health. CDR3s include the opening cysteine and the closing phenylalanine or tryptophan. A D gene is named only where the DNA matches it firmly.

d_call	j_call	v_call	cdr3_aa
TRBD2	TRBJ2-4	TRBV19	CATSGDAKNIQYF
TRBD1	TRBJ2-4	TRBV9	CASSIPSGTGGQSGRRAKNIQYF
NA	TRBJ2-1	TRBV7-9	CASSLNLGGTYNEQFF
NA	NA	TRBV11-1	CASSLGPGRAGEQYF
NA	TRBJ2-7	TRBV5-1	CASSYHPYSYEQYF
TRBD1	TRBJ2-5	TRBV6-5	CASSYGQGYNEQYF
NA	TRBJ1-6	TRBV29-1	CSVVRPGPACWNSPLHF
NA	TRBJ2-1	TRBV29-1	CSVARTAPASYNEQFF
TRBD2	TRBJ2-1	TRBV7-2	CAILSGGFHNEQFF
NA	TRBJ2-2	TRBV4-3	CASSHVLGDTNTGELFF
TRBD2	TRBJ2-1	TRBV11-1	CASSLVLGRASGTNEQFF
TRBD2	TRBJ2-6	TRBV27	CASSARATILAGGPPGANVLTF
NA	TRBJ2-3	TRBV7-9	CASSSRDGRRDTQYF
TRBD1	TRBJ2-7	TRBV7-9	CASSSQLTGGSYEQYF
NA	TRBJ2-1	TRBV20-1	CSARVGFGGKSYNEQFF
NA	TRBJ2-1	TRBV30	CAWSISYEQFF
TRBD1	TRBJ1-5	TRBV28	CASTGQGQYQPQHF
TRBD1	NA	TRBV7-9	CASSSGQFVEQYF
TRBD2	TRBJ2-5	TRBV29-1	CSVEGGRPRETQYF
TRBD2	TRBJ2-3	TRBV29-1	CSVEDRFARTSGGSPPDTQYF
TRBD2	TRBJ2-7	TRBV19	CASSIFPSGSDEQYF
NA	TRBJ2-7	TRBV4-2	CASTLNLAAPYEQYF
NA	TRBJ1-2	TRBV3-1	CASSQETDAPYGYTF
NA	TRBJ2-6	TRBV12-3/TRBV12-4	CASSPFLGANVLTF
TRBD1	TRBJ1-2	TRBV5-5	CASSLTGTGGYGYTF
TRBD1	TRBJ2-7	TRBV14	CASRKNDRGIYEQYF
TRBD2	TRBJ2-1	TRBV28	CASSPTRGGPNEQFF
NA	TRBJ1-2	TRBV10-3	CAISVDSVYGYTF
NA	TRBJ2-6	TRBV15	CATSSPGGANVLTF
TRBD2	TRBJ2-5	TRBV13	CASSLGLSLGTSYKQETQYF
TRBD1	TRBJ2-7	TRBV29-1	CSVEEDRAPYEQYF
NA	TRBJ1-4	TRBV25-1	CASSEGVRPDSLTNEKLFF
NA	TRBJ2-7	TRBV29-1	CSVADPSYEQYF